A selection of T cell receptor beta chains follows, all from one sample in a study of blood T cell repertoires in COVID-19. Sequencing used immunoSEQ multiplex PCR; TCRdb keeps in-frame clones, though not all of them. This table has 40,000 to 45,000 clones, 79% appearing once. Sequencing was performed on peripheral blood. The origin of the receptors is a woman over 75 with acute or convalescent COVID-19. The CDR3 runs from the conserved cysteine through the conserved F or W. Each record gives: V gene, J gene, CDR3 protein.

V gene: TRBV9
J gene: TRBJ2-3
CDR3 protein: CASTEVAGGPIDTQYF

V gene: TRBV5-8
J gene: TRBJ2-1
CDR3 protein: CASSLGLAGFSYNEQFF

V gene: TRBV18
J gene: TRBJ1-2
CDR3 protein: CASSPRTGDYGYTF

V gene: TRBV19
J gene: TRBJ1-2
CDR3 protein: CASSTDRVGYTF

V gene: TRBV29-1
J gene: TRBJ2-4
CDR3 protein: CSVGTSGRWDIQYF

V gene: TRBV18
J gene: TRBJ1-2
CDR3 protein: CASSPNQLAGQGVYGYTF

V gene: TRBV15
J gene: TRBJ2-5
CDR3 protein: CATSRGTSGSQETQYF

V gene: TRBV4-2
J gene: TRBJ2-5
CDR3 protein: CASSQDGSGLDGTQYF

V gene: TRBV7-2
J gene: TRBJ2-3
CDR3 protein: CASSLGLATGTQYF

V gene: TRBV28
J gene: TRBJ2-7
CDR3 protein: CASSSGTGVYEQYF

V gene: TRBV9
J gene: TRBJ2-3
CDR3 protein: CASSVEDSSWSDTQYF

V gene: TRBV19
J gene: TRBJ2-3
CDR3 protein: CASSILAGGPAGDTQYF

V gene: TRBV5-4
J gene: TRBJ1-2
CDR3 protein: CASSREGAMSNYGYTF

V gene: TRBV29-1
J gene: TRBJ2-3
CDR3 protein: CSVVQGSSTDTQYF

V gene: TRBV25-1
J gene: TRBJ1-1
CDR3 protein: CASSERWTEAFF

V gene: TRBV6-1
J gene: TRBJ1-1
CDR3 protein: CASTLVGNTEAFF

V gene: TRBV6-5
J gene: TRBJ1-2
CDR3 protein: CASSYSGGALAYGYTF

V gene: TRBV6-2/TRBV6-3
J gene: TRBJ1-1
CDR3 protein: CASSYPTGNTEAFF

V gene: TRBV5-4
J gene: TRBJ1-1
CDR3 protein: CASSTTGGNTEAFF

V gene: TRBV11-2
J gene: TRBJ2-7
CDR3 protein: CASSLGLGSRAYEQYF

V gene: TRBV6-6
J gene: TRBJ2-3
CDR3 protein: CASRRTGDRTDTQYF

V gene: TRBV28
J gene: TRBJ1-3
CDR3 protein: CASSTTEGFGNTIYF

V gene: TRBV5-1
J gene: TRBJ1-3
CDR3 protein: CASRRLDRANSGNTIYF

V gene: TRBV11-2
J gene: TRBJ1-3
CDR3 protein: CASSLDRGRGNTIYF

V gene: TRBV21-1
J gene: TRBJ2-5
CDR3 protein: CARRTGREETQYF

V gene: TRBV18
J gene: TRBJ1-2
CDR3 protein: CANSPGGTAQEVGYTF

V gene: TRBV12-3/TRBV12-4
J gene: TRBJ2-2
CDR3 protein: CASTLRGGGELFF

V gene: TRBV19
J gene: TRBJ2-3
CDR3 protein: CASSTGLAGTDTQYF

V gene: TRBV6-5
J gene: TRBJ1-1
CDR3 protein: CASSYRGRRDTEAFF

V gene: TRBV5-1
J gene: TRBJ2-5
CDR3 protein: CASSFGTGGETQYF

V gene: TRBV10-3
J gene: TRBJ2-3
CDR3 protein: CAISLQTSGRTDTQYF

V gene: TRBV3-1/TRBV3-2
J gene: TRBJ2-5
CDR3 protein: CASSQGHGREETQYF

V gene: TRBV19
J gene: TRBJ2-2
CDR3 protein: CASSGVVTGELFF

V gene: TRBV11-2
J gene: TRBJ2-7
CDR3 protein: CASSLRGTYDEQYF

V gene: TRBV6-5
J gene: TRBJ1-2
CDR3 protein: CASSYADSNYGYTF

V gene: TRBV5-6
J gene: TRBJ2-2
CDR3 protein: CASSRPHGRGRAGELFF

V gene: TRBV7-2
J gene: TRBJ2-2
CDR3 protein: CASSLAWASLQNTGELFF

V gene: TRBV7-3
J gene: TRBJ2-7
CDR3 protein: CASSSRLQGIKYF

V gene: TRBV6-2/TRBV6-3
J gene: TRBJ1-3
CDR3 protein: CASSYSSRQRSGNTIYF

V gene: TRBV19
J gene: TRBJ1-1
CDR3 protein: CASSFRTGAWAEAFF

V gene: TRBV28
J gene: TRBJ2-7
CDR3 protein: CASSLLGGPLYEQYF

V gene: TRBV5-4
J gene: TRBJ1-3
CDR3 protein: CASSLAGGNTIYF

V gene: TRBV15
J gene: TRBJ2-2
CDR3 protein: CATSPGTGVGRFDTGELFF

V gene: TRBV11-2
J gene: TRBJ2-7
CDR3 protein: CASSFFNEQYF

V gene: TRBV10-2
J gene: TRBJ2-1
CDR3 protein: CASSDRSGTGGYNEQFF

V gene: TRBV7-9
J gene: TRBJ1-1
CDR3 protein: CASSPGQREAFF

V gene: TRBV5-1
J gene: TRBJ1-2
CDR3 protein: CASSLARNYGYTF

V gene: TRBV28
J gene: TRBJ2-2
CDR3 protein: CASSSGFKNTGELFF

V gene: TRBV4-1
J gene: TRBJ2-1
CDR3 protein: CASSQAPGQAYNEQFF

V gene: TRBV2
J gene: TRBJ2-5
CDR3 protein: CASYGGWGETQYF

V gene: TRBV6-6
J gene: TRBJ2-7
CDR3 protein: CASSYFRDGEQYF

V gene: TRBV15
J gene: TRBJ1-2
CDR3 protein: CATSREGAGGYTF

V gene: TRBV11-2
J gene: TRBJ2-1
CDR3 protein: CVSSVQGFYNEQFF

V gene: TRBV10-2
J gene: TRBJ2-7
CDR3 protein: CASSDTRGYEQYF

V gene: TRBV5-1
J gene: TRBJ1-1
CDR3 protein: CASSLSAANTEAFF

V gene: TRBV5-4
J gene: TRBJ2-5
CDR3 protein: CASSPEVDSWRETQYF

V gene: TRBV5-1
J gene: TRBJ2-2
CDR3 protein: CASSVLDSAAGTGELFF

V gene: TRBV30
J gene: TRBJ2-5
CDR3 protein: CAPKRERQETQYF